The present T cell receptor (beta chain) was sequenced within a study of blood T cell repertoires in COVID-19. Study in general: PBMCs, B-cell-depleted T cells, or T cells provided the cDNA or gDNA that made up the material.

Clones were sequenced by immunoSEQ multiplex PCR, and TCRdb holds only the in-frame ones, with some missing. This sample carries over 200,000 clones, 80% to 90% of them seen once, and the ten largest clones take just under 9%. Cohort placement rested on clinical history that participants reported themselves. Two negative PCRs, clearance, or symptom resolution were required of recovered Cohort 3 donors. The specimen was PBMCs or T cells enriched from blood (not recorded which). This receptor was identified in a man aged 35-49 years who had recovered from COVID-19.

The CDR3 sequence is CASRSLAGPLYNEQFF. CDR3 sequence (DNA): TGCGCCAGCAGGTCCCTAGCGGGACCCTTGTACAATGAGCAGTTCTTC. This chain links TRBV4-1 with TRBJ2-1, with 9 bases that match TRBD2. The CDR3 spans 16 residues. Per germline, CDR1 MGHRA and CDR2 YSYEKL. With 6 bases clipped from V and 4 bases from J, the junction kept 10 bases outside the gene matches.